The clone carrying this TCR beta chain has at least ten counts. Its specificity is unknown. Time point specified: newly diagnosed GD, antithyroid drugs for less than 3 months. Generation of the TCR library employed RNA extracted from PBMCs. This CDR3 region has 15 residues. With 1 base removed from V and 3 bases from J, the gap between germline ends came to 12 bases. The sample belongs to a study of regulatory T cells in long-lasting Graves disease. Study summary: Graves' patients diagnosed newly had used antithyroid drugs under 3 months. Broader study findings: A greater number of public clonotypes (approximately 2,700) was shared by persistent patients than by new patients (approximately 910).

TCR beta libraries were built with iRepertoire HTBI primers and Arm-PCR of CDR3 regions. A single record per CDR3 protein comes from TCRdb applying MiXCR to the multiplex PCR reads. The data show 420,000 or so distinct CDR3 sequences, with 16% seen just once and about 25% held by the top ten. Another study also made use of these data, one on T cells in Graves' hyperthyroidism and ophthalmopathy.

This receptor was obtained from a woman aged 18-30 years with Graves disease. Sample: peripheral blood mononuclear cells (PBMCs), taken at new diagnosis, from a patient treated with antithyroid drugs. The rearrangement links TRBV12-3 or TRBV12-4 to TRBJ1-1; D may be TRBD1 (5 bases). The CDR3 sequence is CASSLVWGRDTEAFF. The CDR3 DNA reads TGTGCCAGCAGTTTAGTTTGGGGGAGGGACACTGAAGCTTTCTTT.